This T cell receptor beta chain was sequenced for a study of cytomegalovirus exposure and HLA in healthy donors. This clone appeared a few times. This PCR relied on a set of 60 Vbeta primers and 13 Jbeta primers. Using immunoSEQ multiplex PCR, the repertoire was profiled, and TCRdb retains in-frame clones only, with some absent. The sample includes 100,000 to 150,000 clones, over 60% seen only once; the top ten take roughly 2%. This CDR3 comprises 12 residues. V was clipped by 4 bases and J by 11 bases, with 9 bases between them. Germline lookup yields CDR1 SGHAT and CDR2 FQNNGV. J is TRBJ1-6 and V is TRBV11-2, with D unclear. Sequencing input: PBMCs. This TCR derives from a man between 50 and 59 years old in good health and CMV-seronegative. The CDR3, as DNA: TGTGCCAGCAGCTCATGGTGGCCACCCCTCCACTTT. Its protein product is CASSSWWPPLHF.